Included here is one TCR beta chain sequence, with context. This sample was taken from a study of blood T cells in healthy people across ages. As for the study in general: Researchers report that template switching captured about one barcoded beta molecule per two T cells.

A minimum of 7 million PBMCs was isolated per sample. Alongside a J-beta primer mix, a sample-barcoded 5' primer served in a second PCR lasting about 6 to 12 cycles. TCRdb analysed the 5' RACE reads with MiXCR anew, one entry per CDR3 protein. The data hold hundreds of thousands of distinct CDR3 sequences, with more than 45% observed a single time. This CDR3 spans 16 amino acids. Between the trimmed V and J ends, which lost 3 bases and 2 bases, there was a span of 13 bases. Germline V gene sequence: CDR1 LNHNV, CDR2 YYDKDF (reference sequence). This sequence joins TRBV15 and TRBJ2-2; either TRBD1 or TRBD2 may fit D (5 bases each). Sequencing input: blood. The sequence derives from a man between 60 and 70 years old in good health. Here the CDR3 DNA reads TGTGCCACCAGCAGGCCGGGGCAGAGAAACACCGGGGAGCTGTTTTTT. Protein sequence: CATSRPGQRNTGELFF.